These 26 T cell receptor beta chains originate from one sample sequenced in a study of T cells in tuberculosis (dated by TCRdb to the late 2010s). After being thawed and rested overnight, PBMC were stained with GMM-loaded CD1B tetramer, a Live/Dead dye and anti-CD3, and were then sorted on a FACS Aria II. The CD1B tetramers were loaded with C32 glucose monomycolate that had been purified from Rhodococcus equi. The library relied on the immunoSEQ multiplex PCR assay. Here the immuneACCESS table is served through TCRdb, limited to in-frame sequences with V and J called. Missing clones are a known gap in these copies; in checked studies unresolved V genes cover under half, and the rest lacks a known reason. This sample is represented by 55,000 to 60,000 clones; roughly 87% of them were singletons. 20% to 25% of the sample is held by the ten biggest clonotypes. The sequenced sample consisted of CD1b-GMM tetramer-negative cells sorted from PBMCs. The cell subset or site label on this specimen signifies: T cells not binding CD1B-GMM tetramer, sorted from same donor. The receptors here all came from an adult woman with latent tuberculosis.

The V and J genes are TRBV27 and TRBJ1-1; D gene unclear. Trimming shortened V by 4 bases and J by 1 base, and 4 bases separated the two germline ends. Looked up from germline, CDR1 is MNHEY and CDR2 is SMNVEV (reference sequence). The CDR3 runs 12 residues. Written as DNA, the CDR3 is TGTGCCAGCAGTTGGCAGAACACTGAAGCTTTCTTT. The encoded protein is CASSWQNTEAFF.

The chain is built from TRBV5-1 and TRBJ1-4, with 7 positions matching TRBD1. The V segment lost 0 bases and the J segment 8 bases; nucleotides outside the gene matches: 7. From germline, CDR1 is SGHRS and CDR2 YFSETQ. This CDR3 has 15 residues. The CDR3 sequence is CASSLEGGLGEKLFF. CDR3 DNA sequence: TGCGCCAGCAGCTTGGAAGGGGGCTTGGGAGAAAAACTGTTTTTT.

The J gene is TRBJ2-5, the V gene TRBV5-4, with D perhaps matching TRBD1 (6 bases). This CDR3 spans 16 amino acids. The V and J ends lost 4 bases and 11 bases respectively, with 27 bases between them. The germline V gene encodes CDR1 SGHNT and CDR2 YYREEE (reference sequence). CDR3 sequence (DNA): TGTGCCAGCAGCGGCGGACAGATAGGAATGCCAGTCGTGCAGTACTTC. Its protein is CASSGGQIGMPVVQYF.

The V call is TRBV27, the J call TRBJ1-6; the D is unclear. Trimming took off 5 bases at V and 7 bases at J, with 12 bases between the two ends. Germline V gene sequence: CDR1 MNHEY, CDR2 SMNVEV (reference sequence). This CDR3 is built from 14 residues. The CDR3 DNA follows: TGTGCCAGCAGTCTCCAGGAGGGCAATTCACCCCTCCACTTT. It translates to CASSLQEGNSPLHF.

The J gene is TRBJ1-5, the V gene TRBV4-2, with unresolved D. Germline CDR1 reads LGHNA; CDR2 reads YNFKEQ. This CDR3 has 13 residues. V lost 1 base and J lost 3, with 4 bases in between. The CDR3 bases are TGTGCCAGCAGCCAAGTTCTCAATCAGCCCCAGCATTTT. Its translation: CASSQVLNQPQHF.

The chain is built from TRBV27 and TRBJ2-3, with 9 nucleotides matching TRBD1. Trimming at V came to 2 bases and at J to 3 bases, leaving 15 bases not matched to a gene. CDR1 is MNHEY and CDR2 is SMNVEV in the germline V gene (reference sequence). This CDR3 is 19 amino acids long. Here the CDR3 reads CASSLRGEYGTGLTDTQYF. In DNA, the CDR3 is TGTGCCAGCAGTTTAAGAGGGGAATACGGGACAGGGTTAACAGATACGCAGTATTTT.

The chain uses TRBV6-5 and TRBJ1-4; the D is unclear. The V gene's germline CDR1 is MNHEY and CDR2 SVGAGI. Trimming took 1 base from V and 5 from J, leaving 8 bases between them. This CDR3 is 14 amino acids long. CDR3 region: CASSYYGVNEKLFF. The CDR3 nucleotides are TGTGCCAGCAGTTACTACGGGGTAAATGAAAAACTGTTTTTT.

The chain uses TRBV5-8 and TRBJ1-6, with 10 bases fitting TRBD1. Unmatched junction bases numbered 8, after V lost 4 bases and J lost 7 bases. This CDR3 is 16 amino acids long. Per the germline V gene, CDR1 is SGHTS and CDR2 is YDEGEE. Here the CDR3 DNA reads TGTGCCAGCAGCGTGGACAGGGGGTTTGAGAATTCACCCCTCCACTTT. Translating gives CASSVDRGFENSPLHF. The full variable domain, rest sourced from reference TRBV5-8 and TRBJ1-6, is EAGVTQSPTHLIKTRGQQATLRCSPISGHTSVYWYQQALGLGLQFLLWYDEGEERNRGNFPPRFSGRQFPNYSSELNVNALELEDSALYLCASSVDRGFENSPLHFGNGTRLTVT.

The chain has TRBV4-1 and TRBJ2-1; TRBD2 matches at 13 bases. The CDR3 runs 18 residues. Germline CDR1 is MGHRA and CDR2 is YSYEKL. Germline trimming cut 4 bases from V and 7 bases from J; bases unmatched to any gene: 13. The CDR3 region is CASSRRIDGLAGVNEQFF. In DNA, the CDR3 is TGCGCCAGCAGCCGACGTATTGACGGACTAGCGGGAGTAAATGAGCAGTTCTTC.

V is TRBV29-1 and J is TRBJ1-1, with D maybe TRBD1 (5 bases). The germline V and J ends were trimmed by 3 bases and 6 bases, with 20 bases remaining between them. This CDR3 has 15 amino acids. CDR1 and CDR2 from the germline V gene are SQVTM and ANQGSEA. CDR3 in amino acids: CSVEDLVRGRAEAFF. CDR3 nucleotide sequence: TGCAGCGTTGAGGATTTAGTTCGGGGGAGGGCTGAAGCTTTCTTT.

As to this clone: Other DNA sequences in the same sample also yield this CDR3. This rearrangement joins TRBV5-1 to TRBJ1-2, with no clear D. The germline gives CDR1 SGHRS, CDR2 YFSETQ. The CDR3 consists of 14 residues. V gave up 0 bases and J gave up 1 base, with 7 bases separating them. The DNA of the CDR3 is TGCGCCAGCAGCTTGGATCCCAGTAACTATGGCTACACCTTC. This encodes CASSLDPSNYGYTF.

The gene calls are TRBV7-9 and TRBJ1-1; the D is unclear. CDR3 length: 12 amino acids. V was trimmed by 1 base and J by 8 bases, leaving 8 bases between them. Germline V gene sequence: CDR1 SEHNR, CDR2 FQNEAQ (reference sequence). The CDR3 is CASSLVRAEAFF. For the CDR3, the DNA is TGTGCCAGCAGCTTAGTGCGTGCCGAAGCTTTCTTT. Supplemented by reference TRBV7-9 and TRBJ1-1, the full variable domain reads DTGVSQNPRHKITKRGQNVTFRCDPISEHNRLYWYRQTLGQGPEFLTYFQNEAQLEKSRLLSDRFSAERPKGSFSTLEIQRTEQGDSAMYLCASSLVRAEAFFGQGTRLTVV.

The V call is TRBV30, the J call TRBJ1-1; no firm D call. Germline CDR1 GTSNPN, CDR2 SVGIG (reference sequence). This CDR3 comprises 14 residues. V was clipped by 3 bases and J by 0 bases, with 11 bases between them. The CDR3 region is CAWRLLTMNTEAFF. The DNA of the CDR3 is TGTGCCTGGAGGCTATTGACTATGAACACTGAAGCTTTCTTT.

The CDR3 loop is CAISEHRGGTEAFF. CDR3 bases: TGTGCCATCAGTGAGCACAGGGGTGGCACTGAAGCTTTCTTT. The chain has TRBV10-3 and TRBJ1-1, with 7 bases matching TRBD1. The CDR3 is 14 residues long. Trimming removed 2 bases from V and 4 bases from J; junction bases left unmatched: 4. CDR1 is ENHRY, CDR2 SYGVKD, per germline.

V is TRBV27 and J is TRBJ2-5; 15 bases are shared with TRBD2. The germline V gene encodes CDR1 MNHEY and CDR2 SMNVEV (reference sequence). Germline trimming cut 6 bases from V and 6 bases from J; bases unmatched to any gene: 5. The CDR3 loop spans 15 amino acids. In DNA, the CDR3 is TGTGCCAGCAGCGGGACTAGCGGGGGGTTACAGACCCAGTACTTC. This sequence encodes CASSGTSGGLQTQYF.

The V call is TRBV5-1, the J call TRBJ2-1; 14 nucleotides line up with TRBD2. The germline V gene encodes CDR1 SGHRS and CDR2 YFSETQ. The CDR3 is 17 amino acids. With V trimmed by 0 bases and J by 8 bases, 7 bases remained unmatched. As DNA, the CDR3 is TGCGCCAGCAGCTTGGTTAGGGGACTAGCGGGAGATCATGAGCAGTTCTTC. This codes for CASSLVRGLAGDHEQFF. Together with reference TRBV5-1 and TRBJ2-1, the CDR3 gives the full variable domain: KAGVTQTPRYLIKTRGQQVTLSCSPISGHRSVSWYQQTPGQGLQFLFEYFSETQRNKGNFPGRFSGRQFSNSRSEMNVSTLELGDSALYLCASSLVRGLAGDHEQFFGPGTRLTVL.

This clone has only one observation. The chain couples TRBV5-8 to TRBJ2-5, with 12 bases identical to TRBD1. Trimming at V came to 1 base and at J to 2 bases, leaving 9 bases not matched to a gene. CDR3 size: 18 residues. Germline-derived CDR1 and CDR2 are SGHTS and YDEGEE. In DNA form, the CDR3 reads TGTGCCAGCAGCTTGACCATCGGGACAGGGGGCTTTCAAGAGACCCAGTACTTC. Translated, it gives CASSLTIGTGGFQETQYF.

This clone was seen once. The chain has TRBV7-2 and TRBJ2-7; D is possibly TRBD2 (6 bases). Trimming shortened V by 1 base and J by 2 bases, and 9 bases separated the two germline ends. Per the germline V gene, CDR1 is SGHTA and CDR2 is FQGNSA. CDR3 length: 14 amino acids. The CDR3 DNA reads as TGTGCCAGCAGCTTAGAGGAGGGTCCCTACGAGCAGTACTTC. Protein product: CASSLEEGPYEQYF.

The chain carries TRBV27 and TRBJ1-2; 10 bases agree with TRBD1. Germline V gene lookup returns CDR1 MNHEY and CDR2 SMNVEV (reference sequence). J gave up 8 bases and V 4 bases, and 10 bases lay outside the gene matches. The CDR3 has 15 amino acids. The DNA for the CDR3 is TGTGCCAGCAGTTCCCCGGACAGGGGGATTAGAGGCTACACCTTC. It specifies CASSSPDRGIRGYTF.

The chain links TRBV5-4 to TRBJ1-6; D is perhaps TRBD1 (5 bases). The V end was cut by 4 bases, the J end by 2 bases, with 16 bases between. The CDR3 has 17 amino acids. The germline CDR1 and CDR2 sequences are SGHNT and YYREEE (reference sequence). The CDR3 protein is CASSLGQGGTYNSPLHF. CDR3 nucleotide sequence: TGTGCCAGCAGCCTCGGGCAGGGAGGCACCTATAATTCACCCCTCCACTTT.

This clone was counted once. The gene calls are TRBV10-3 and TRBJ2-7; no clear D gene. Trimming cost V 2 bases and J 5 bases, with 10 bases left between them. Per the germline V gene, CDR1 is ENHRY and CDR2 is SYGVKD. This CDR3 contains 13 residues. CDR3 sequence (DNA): TGTGCCATCAGTGAGCTACGATCGAACGAGCAGTACTTC. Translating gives CAISELRSNEQYF.

The CDR3 sequence is CSVGTATDTQYF. As DNA, the CDR3 is TGCAGCGTGGGGACAGCCACAGATACGCAGTATTTT. The chain uses TRBV29-1 and TRBJ2-3, with 7 bases aligning to TRBD1. V shed 6 bases and J 2 bases; nucleotides not matched to a gene: 2. Germline lookup yields CDR1 SQVTM and CDR2 ANQGSEA. CDR3 size: 12 residues.

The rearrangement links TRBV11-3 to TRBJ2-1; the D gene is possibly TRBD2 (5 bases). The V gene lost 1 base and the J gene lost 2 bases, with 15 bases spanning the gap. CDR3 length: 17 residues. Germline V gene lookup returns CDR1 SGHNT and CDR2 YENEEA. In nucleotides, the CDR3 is TGTGCCAGCAGCTTAGCGTTCGAGGGAGTCCCCTACAATGAGCAGTTCTTC. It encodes CASSLAFEGVPYNEQFF.

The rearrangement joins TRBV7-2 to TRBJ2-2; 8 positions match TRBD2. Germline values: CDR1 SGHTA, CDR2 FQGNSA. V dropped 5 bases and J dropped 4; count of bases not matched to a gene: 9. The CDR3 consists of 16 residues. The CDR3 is CASSQGLVPSTGELFF. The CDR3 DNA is TGTGCCAGCAGCCAGGGACTAGTACCGAGCACCGGGGAGCTGTTTTTT. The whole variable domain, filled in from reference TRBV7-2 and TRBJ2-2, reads GAGVSQSPSNKVTEKGKDVELRCDPISGHTALYWYRQSLGQGLEFLIYFQGNSAPDKSGLPSDRFSAERTGGSVSTLTIQRTQQEDSAVYLCASSQGLVPSTGELFFGEGSRLTVL.

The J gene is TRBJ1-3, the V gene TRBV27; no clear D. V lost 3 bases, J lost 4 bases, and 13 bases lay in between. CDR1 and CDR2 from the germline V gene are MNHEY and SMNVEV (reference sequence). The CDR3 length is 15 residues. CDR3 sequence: CASSLTREVGNTIYF. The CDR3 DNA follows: TGTGCCAGCAGTTTGACGAGGGAGGTGGGAAACACCATATATTTT.

The DNA of the CDR3 is TGTGCCAGCAGGGCGGGTGATCAGCCCCAGCATTTT. This sequence encodes CASRAGDQPQHF. This chain links TRBV6-5 with TRBJ1-5; D is uncertain. The germline V and J ends were trimmed by 6 bases and 5 bases, with 8 bases remaining between them. This CDR3 is built from 12 residues. Germline values: CDR1 MNHEY, CDR2 SVGAGI.